What follows are 30 T cell receptor beta chains derived from one specimen sequenced in a study of cytomegalovirus exposure and HLA in healthy donors. PCR involved 60 Vbeta and 13 Jbeta primers. This table comes from immunoSEQ multiplex PCR, and its TCRdb copy is limited to in-frame clones, with some not included. Of roughly 80,000 clones listed, approximately 60% were seen once; the top ten hold 4% to 4.5%. Sequenced: PBMCs. These receptors all come from a male donor in good health and CMV-seropositive.

This clone was counted only a few times. The V call is TRBV7-2, the J call TRBJ2-1; 9 nucleotides align to TRBD2. After removal of 1 base from V and 8 bases from J, the junction contained 3 bases not matched to a gene. Per germline, CDR1 SGHTA and CDR2 FQGNSA. The CDR3 has 14 amino acids. Here the CDR3 reads CASSLGQRGDEQFF. The CDR3 coding sequence is TGTGCCAGCAGCTTAGGGCAGCGGGGGGATGAGCAGTTCTTC.

The chain has TRBV28 and TRBJ1-1, with D hard to call. CDR1 and CDR2 from the germline V gene are MDHEN and SYDVKM. V was pared by 4 bases and J by 7 bases, with 10 bases between. This CDR3 contains 12 residues. In nucleotides, the CDR3 is TGTGCCAGCAGTTCCAACAGCTGTGAAGCTTTCTTT. Protein product: CASSSNSCEAFF.

As concerns this clone: At one end the junction does not follow the germline gene, possibly because of a read error. The V call is TRBV5-1, the J call TRBJ2-3; no clear D. CDR1 is SGHRS and CDR2 is YFSETQ in the germline V gene. The CDR3 is made up of 15 amino acids. In DNA, the CDR3 is TGCGCCAGCACCTTGAATCTGGGCCTGGCAGATACGCAGTATTTT. Its translation is CASTLNLGLADTQYF.

The chain carries TRBV19 and TRBJ2-1; D is ambiguous. Germline V gives CDR1 LNHDA, CDR2 SQIVND (reference sequence). The ends were cut back, 5 bases at V and 1 base at J, with 9 bases in the middle. The CDR3 sequence is 14 residues long. CDR3 bases: TGTGCCAGTAGTCGATGGCCTTCCTACAATGAGCAGTTCTTC. Protein: CASSRWPSYNEQFF.

In its sample, this clone was seen a few times. The rearrangement uses TRBV6-5 and TRBJ1-1; TRBD1 matches at 7 bases. With 2 bases clipped from V and 9 bases from J, the junction kept 12 bases outside the gene matches. Germline loops: CDR1 MNHEY, CDR2 SVGAGI. The CDR3 is 15 residues long. CDR3 bases: TGTGCCAGCAGTTACGAGGGACAGCAAACCTCAAAAGCTTTCTTT. Residues: CASSYEGQQTSKAFF.

The count of this clone is one. One end of the junction varies from germline; a read error may be responsible. The V gene is TRBV6-5, the J gene TRBJ2-7, with TRBD1 as a possible D gene (6 bases). This CDR3 spans 13 amino acids. Germline V lookup: CDR1 MNHEY, CDR2 SVGAGI. This CDR3 is CARQGDVTYEQCF. The DNA of the CDR3 is TGTGCCAGACAGGGCGACGTAACCTACGAGCAGTGCTTC.

The CDR3 reads CASSGDRVGGYTF. Here the CDR3 DNA reads TGTGCCAGTAGTGGCGACAGGGTAGGTGGCTACACCTTC. The chain uses TRBV19 and TRBJ1-2; 7 nucleotides agree with TRBD1. J gave up 7 bases and V 5 bases, and 7 bases lay outside the gene matches. The CDR3 extends over 13 amino acids. CDR1 and CDR2 from the germline V gene are LNHDA and SQIVND (reference sequence).

This chain uses TRBV28 with TRBJ1-2; 8 bases are a match to TRBD1. With V trimmed by 3 bases and J by 7 bases, 4 bases remained unmatched. Germline-derived CDR1 and CDR2 are MDHEN and SYDVKM. This CDR3 spans 13 amino acids. The CDR3 coding sequence is TGTGCCAGCAGTTTCAACAGGGGGTCTGGCTACACCTTC. Amino acids: CASSFNRGSGYTF.

The rearrangement joins TRBV4-1 to TRBJ1-5, with unresolved D. The germline CDR1 and CDR2 sequences are MGHRA and YSYEKL. This CDR3 has 16 amino acids. Trimming left V 0 bases short and J 4 bases short, with 13 bases between. CDR3 in amino acids: CASSQETGAQNQPQHF. CDR3 coding DNA: TGCGCCAGCAGCCAAGAAACGGGAGCTCAAAATCAGCCCCAGCATTTT.

A few counts support this clone. The rearrangement uses TRBV28 and TRBJ2-1; 8 bases line up with TRBD2. V lost 3 bases to trimming and J lost 6 bases; unmatched junction nucleotides: 4. This CDR3 is built from 14 residues. Per the germline V gene, CDR1 is MDHEN and CDR2 is SYDVKM. The CDR3 DNA reads TGTGCCAGCAGTTTGCTAGCGGGCGTCAATGAGCAGTTCTTC. It yields the protein CASSLLAGVNEQFF. Variable domain in full (rest from reference TRBV28 and TRBJ2-1): DVKVTQSSRYLVKRTGEKVFLECVQDMDHENMFWYRQDPGLGLRLIYFSYDVKMKEKGDIPEGYSVSREKKERFSLILESASTNQTSMYLCASSLLAGVNEQFFGPGTRLTVL.

The chain uses TRBV6-6 and TRBJ2-1; the match to TRBD2 covers 7 bases. The CDR3 contains 16 residues. V dropped 2 bases and J dropped 6; count of bases not matched to a gene: 10. Germline V gene data show CDR1 as MNHNY and CDR2 as SVGAGI (reference sequence). Written as DNA, the CDR3 is TGTGCCAGCAGTTACCCCATAGGCCGCGGGAGCAATGAGCAGTTCTTC. Its protein product is CASSYPIGRGSNEQFF.

This chain uses TRBV5-6 with TRBJ1-2; 7 bases fit TRBD1. V was clipped by 0 bases and J by 2 bases; unmatched bases: 4. Germline lookup yields CDR1 SGHDT and CDR2 YYEEEE. This CDR3 has 15 amino acids. This chain's CDR3 is CASSLGQGGNYGYTF. The CDR3 DNA is TGTGCCAGCAGCTTGGGACAGGGCGGCAACTATGGCTACACCTTC.

The rearrangement joins TRBV5-1 to TRBJ2-5; D gene ambiguous. The CDR3 is 15 amino acids. Deletions cut 3 bases from V and 0 bases from J, with 12 bases between. CDR1 is SGHRS, CDR2 YFSETQ, per germline. CDR3 sequence reads: CASSSPQSYQETQYF. The CDR3 DNA follows: TGCGCCAGCAGCTCCCCCCAGTCGTACCAAGAGACCCAGTACTTC.

The chain recombines TRBV4-3 with TRBJ2-1, with unresolved D. The CDR3 is 15 amino acids. V lost 1 base and J lost 4, with 11 bases in between. Germline values: CDR1 LGHNA, CDR2 YSLEER. The CDR3 DNA reads TGCGCCAGCAGCCAAGGGTCCTACGAGTACAATGAGCAGTTCTTC. This sequence encodes CASSQGSYEYNEQFF.

The rearrangement links TRBV15 to TRBJ1-1; D unresolved. The CDR3 is 15 amino acids. Trimming stripped 0 bases from V and 2 bases from J, with 10 bases between. In germline, CDR1 is LNHNV, CDR2 YYDKDF (reference sequence). The CDR3 region is CATSRDQQLNTEAFF. The DNA for the CDR3 is TGTGCCACCAGCAGAGATCAACAGCTTAACACTGAAGCTTTCTTT. The whole variable domain, filled in from reference TRBV15 and TRBJ1-1, reads DAMVIQNPRYQVTQFGKPVTLSCSQTLNHNVMYWYQQKSSQAPKLLFHYYDKDFNNEADTPDNFQSRRPNTSFCFLDIRSPGLGDTAMYLCATSRDQQLNTEAFFGQGTRLTVV.

This clone has only a few counts. The junction departs from the called germline gene at one end, perhaps through a read error. J is TRBJ2-7 and V is TRBV28; 7 bases match TRBD2. Germline-derived CDR1 and CDR2 are MDHEN and SYDVKM. This CDR3 is 11 amino acids long. CDR3 sequence (DNA): TGTGCCAGCCGTTTGCGGGGGAGGAAGTACTTC. Residues: CASRLRGRKYF.

DNA for the CDR3: TGTGCCAGCAGCTTACAGGCCTCCTACGAGCAGTACTTC. This translates into CASSLQASYEQYF. The chain carries TRBV6-1 and TRBJ2-7, with a possible D match to TRBD1 (5 bases). V lost 6 bases and J 0 bases, leaving 9 bases between the germline ends. The CDR3 contains 13 residues. CDR1 and CDR2 from the germline V gene are MNHNS and SASEGT.

The CDR3 reads CATVAGYNEQFF. CDR3 coding DNA: TGTGCCACCGTAGCGGGTTACAATGAGCAGTTCTTC. The chain employs TRBV27 and TRBJ2-1; the match to TRBD2 covers 7 bases. This CDR3 is 12 amino acids long. Trimming took 10 bases from V and 4 from J; bases not matched to a gene: 4. Per germline, CDR1 MNHEY and CDR2 SMNVEV (reference sequence).

This clone showed up just once. This chain links TRBV27 with TRBJ2-7; 12 bases agree with TRBD1. V was clipped by 4 bases and J by 6 bases; unmatched bases: 7. Germline V gene lookup returns CDR1 MNHEY and CDR2 SMNVEV (reference sequence). The CDR3 contains 15 residues. The CDR3 DNA reads TGTGCCAGCAGTTCAATCGGGACAGGGGGCCTCGAGCAGTACTTC. Translating it yields CASSSIGTGGLEQYF.

About this clone itself: A much larger clone lies a single base off, so this may be a read error. The chain links TRBV7-9 to TRBJ1-1; no definite D call. Trimming cost V 5 bases and J 3 bases, with 4 bases left between them. The CDR3 runs to 11 residues. Germline assignment: CDR1 SEHNR and CDR2 FQNEAQ (reference sequence). The CDR3 sequence: CASSPDTEAFF. The CDR3 DNA sequence: TGTGCCAGCAGCCCCGACACTGAAGCTTTCTTT.

The rearrangement joins TRBV29-1 to TRBJ2-7, with D maybe TRBD2 (6 bases). In germline, CDR1 is SQVTM, CDR2 ANQGSEA. V lost 4 bases and J lost 9, with 28 bases in between. The CDR3 contains 16 residues. DNA for the CDR3: TGCAGCGTTGCGGTGTTTCTCGGCGGGAAGGAGTGGGGGCAGTACTTC. Translating it yields CSVAVFLGGKEWGQYF.

CDR3 in DNA: TGCGCCAGCAGCCAAGGAGGGCTCACCGGGGAGCTGTTTTTT. Its protein is CASSQGGLTGELFF. The V and J genes are TRBV4-1 and TRBJ2-2; possibly TRBD2 for D (5 bases). The V gene lost 1 base and the J gene lost 4 bases, with 7 bases spanning the gap. This CDR3 contains 14 residues. CDR1 MGHRA and CDR2 YSYEKL come from the germline V gene.

A few counts support this clone. V usage is TRBV28 and J usage is TRBJ2-7; 7 bases are a match to TRBD1. The CDR3 loop spans 14 amino acids. V was pared by 6 bases and J by 6 bases, with 11 bases of the junction left unmatched. The germline V gene has CDR1 MDHEN and CDR2 SYDVKM. The CDR3 reads CASRAGGTLFEQYF. CDR3 bases: TGTGCCAGCAGGGCAGGGGGAACCCTTTTCGAGCAGTACTTC.

The CDR3 DNA sequence: TGTGCCAGTAAAAGGACTTATTTCACAGATACGCAGTATTTT. This gives the protein CASKRTYFTDTQYF. This chain uses TRBV19 with TRBJ2-3; maybe TRBD2 (5 bases). Per germline, CDR1 LNHDA and CDR2 SQIVND (reference sequence). This CDR3 has 14 amino acids. V lost 7 bases, J lost 2 bases, and 13 bases lay in between.

The chain has TRBV28 and TRBJ2-1, with D maybe TRBD2 (6 bases). V was trimmed by 7 bases and J by 5 bases, leaving 15 bases between them. CDR3 size: 14 residues. Germline V gene sequence: CDR1 MDHEN, CDR2 SYDVKM. The CDR3 DNA reads TGTGCCAGCACCCCGGGAGTCAGGAACAATGAGCAGTTCTTC. It yields the protein CASTPGVRNNEQFF.

This sequence joins TRBV7-7 and TRBJ2-5; D might be TRBD2 (5 bases). V gave up 3 bases and J gave up 5 bases, with 10 bases separating them. The CDR3 totals 13 residues. Germline V CDR1 and CDR2: SSHAT, FNYEAQ (reference sequence). The CDR3 sequence: CASSFGVGETQYF. In DNA form, the CDR3 reads TGTGCCAGCAGCTTCGGGGTTGGGGAGACCCAGTACTTC. The whole variable domain, filled in from reference TRBV7-7 and TRBJ2-5, reads GAGVSQSPRYKVTKRGQDVTLRCDPISSHATLYWYQQALGQGPEFLTYFNYEAQPDKSGLPSDRFSAERPEGSISTLTIQRTEQRDSAMYRCASSFGVGETQYFGPGTRLLVL.

This clone was counted only a few times. The rearrangement links TRBV4-1 to TRBJ2-7, with no clear D. V lost 5 bases and J lost 0, with 11 bases in between. The CDR3 totals 14 residues. The V gene's germline CDR1 is MGHRA and CDR2 YSYEKL. CDR3 sequence (DNA): TGCGCCAGCAGCGCTAAGGAGTACTCCTACGAGCAGTACTTC. It is translated as CASSAKEYSYEQYF.

The chain joins TRBV4-2 to TRBJ2-7; the D is unclear. Germline CDR1 reads LGHNA; CDR2 reads YNFKEQ. Trimming removed 0 bases from V and 2 bases from J, with 5 bases in between. This CDR3 spans 13 amino acids. The CDR3 protein is CASSQELAYEQYF. CDR3 nucleotide sequence: TGTGCCAGCAGCCAAGAACTCGCCTACGAGCAGTACTTC.

This clone was seen only a few times. V gene TRBV2 combines with J gene TRBJ1-2; perhaps TRBD1 as D (6 bases). CDR1 and CDR2 (germline): SNHLY, FYNNEI. Trimming took off 11 bases at V and 5 bases at J, with 18 bases between the two ends. CDR3 length: 13 residues. CDR3 residues: CAVPPGQGYGYTF. The DNA of the CDR3 is TGTGCCGTCCCGCCGGGACAAGGGTATGGCTACACCTTC.

The V call is TRBV7-8, the J call TRBJ2-1; tentatively, D is TRBD2 (6 bases). V shed 5 bases and J shed 2 bases, with 22 bases lying between them. The CDR3 extends over 18 amino acids. CDR1 and CDR2 from the germline V gene are SGHVS and FQNEAQ. This CDR3 is CASSLSEAGLSAYNEQFF. CDR3 bases: TGTGCCAGCAGCCTTAGCGAGGCGGGGCTGAGCGCCTACAATGAGCAGTTCTTC.